This T cell receptor delta chain was captured by sequencing in a study of gamma-delta chains in newborns, infants, children. Across the whole study: Microbial exposure reportedly drives polyclonal innate γδ T cell expansion after birth.

TCRdb re-called the reads through CATT. The repertoire holds about 1,500 delta-chain clones, with about 8.3% as singletons. In germline, CDR1 is GEAIGNYY, CDR2 EKD. CDR3 size: 17 residues. Regarding this clone: The junction differs from germline at one of its ends, possibly a read error.

Sequencing was carried out using blood. The TCR comes from a child who was a newborn, infant or young child, either healthy, febrile or measles-vaccinated (not recorded which). The rearrangement joins TRDV2 to TRDJ3; the match to TRDD3 covers 10 bases. CDR3 bases: TGTGCCACATACTGGGGGATGATCTCCTCGGACACCCGACAGATGTTTTTC. Encoded protein: CATYWGMISSDTRQMFF.